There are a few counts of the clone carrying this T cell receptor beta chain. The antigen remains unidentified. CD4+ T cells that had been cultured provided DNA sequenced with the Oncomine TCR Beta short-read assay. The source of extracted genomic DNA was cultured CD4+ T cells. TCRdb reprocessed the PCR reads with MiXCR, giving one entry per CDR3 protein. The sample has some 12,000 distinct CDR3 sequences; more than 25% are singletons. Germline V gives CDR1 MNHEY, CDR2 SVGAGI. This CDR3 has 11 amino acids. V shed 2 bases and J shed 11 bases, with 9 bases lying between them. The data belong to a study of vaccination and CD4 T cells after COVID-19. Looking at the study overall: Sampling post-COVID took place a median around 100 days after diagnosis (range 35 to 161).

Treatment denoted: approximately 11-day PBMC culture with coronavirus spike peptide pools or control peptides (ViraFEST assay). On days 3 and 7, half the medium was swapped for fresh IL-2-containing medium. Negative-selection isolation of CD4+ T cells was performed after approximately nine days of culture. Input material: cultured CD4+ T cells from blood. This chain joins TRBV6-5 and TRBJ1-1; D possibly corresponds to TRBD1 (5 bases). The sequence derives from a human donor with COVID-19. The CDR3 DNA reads TGTGCCAGCAGTTACCAGGGCCGGGCTTTCTTT. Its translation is CASSYQGRAFF.